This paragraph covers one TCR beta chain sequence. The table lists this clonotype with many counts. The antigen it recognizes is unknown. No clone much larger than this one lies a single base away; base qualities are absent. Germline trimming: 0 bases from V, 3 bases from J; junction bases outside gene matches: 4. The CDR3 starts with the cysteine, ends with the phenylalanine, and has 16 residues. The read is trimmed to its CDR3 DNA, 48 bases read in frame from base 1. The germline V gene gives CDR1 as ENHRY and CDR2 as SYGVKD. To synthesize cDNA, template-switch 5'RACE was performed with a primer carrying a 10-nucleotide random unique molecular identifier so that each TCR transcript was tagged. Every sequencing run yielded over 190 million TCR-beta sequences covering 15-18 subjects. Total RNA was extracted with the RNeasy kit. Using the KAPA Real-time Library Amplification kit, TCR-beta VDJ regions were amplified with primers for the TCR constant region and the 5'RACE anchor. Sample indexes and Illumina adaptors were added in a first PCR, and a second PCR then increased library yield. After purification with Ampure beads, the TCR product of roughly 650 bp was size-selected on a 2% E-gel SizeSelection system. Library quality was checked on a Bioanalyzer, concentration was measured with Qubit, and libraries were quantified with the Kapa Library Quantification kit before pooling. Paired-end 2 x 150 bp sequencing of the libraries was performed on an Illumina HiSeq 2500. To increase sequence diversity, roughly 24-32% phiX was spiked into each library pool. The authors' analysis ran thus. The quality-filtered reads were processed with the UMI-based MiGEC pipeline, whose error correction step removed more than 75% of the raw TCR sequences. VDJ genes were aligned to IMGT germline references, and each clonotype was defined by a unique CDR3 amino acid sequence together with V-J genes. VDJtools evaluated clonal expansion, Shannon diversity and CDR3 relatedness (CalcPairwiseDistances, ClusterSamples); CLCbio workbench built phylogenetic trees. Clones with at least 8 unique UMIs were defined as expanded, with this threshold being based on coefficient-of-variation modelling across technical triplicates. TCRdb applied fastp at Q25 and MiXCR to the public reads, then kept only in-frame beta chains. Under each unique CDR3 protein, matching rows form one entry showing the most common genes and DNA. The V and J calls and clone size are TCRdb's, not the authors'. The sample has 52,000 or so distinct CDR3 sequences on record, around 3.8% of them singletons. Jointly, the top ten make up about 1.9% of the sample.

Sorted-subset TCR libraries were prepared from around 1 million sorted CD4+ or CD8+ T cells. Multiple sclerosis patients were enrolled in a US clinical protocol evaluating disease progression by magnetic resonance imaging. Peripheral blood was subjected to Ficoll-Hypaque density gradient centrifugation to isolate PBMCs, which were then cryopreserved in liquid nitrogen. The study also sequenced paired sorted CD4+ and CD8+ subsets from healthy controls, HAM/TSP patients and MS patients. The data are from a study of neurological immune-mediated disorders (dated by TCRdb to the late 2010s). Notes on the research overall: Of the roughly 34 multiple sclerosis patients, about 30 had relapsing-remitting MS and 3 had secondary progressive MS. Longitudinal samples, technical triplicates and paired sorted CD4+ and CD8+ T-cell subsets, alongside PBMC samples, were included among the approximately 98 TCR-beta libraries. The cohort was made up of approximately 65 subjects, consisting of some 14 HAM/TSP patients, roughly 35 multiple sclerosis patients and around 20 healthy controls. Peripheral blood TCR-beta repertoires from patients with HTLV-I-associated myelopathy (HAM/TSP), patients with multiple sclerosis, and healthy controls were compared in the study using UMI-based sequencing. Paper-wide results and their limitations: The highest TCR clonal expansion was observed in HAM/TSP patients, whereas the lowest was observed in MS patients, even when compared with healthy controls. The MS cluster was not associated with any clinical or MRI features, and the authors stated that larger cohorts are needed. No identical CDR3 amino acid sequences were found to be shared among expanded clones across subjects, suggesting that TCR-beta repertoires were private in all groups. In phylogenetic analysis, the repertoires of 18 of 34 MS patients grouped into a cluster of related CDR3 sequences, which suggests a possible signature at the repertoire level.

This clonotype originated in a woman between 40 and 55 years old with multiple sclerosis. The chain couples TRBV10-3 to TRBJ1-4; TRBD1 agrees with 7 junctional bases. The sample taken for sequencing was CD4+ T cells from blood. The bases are TGTGCCATCAGTGAGTCGCGGGGACAGCCTAATGAAAAACTGTTTTTT. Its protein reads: CAISESRGQPNEKLFF.